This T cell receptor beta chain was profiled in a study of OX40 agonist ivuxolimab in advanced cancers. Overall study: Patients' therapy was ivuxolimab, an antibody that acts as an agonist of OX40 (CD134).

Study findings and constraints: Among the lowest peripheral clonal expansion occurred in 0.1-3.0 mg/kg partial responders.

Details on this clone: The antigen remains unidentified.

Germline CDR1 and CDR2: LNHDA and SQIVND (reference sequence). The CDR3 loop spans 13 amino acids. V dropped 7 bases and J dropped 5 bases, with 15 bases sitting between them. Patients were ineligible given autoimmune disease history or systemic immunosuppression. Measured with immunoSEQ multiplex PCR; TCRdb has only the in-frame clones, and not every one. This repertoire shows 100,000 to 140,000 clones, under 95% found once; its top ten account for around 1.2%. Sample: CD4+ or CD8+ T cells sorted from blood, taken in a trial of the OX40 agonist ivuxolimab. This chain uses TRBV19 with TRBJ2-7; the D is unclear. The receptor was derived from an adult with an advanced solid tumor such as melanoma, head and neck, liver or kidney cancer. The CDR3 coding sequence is TGTGCCAGTAAACAGTCTAGTTGGGACGAGCAGTACTTC. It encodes CASKQSSWDEQYF.